A selection of T cell receptor beta chains follows, all from one sample in a study of blood T cell repertoires in COVID-19. The assay was immunoSEQ multiplex PCR, and TCRdb's table has in-frame clones only and misses some. Of fewer than 65,000 clones listed, about 90% are singletons. The specimen sequenced was peripheral blood. These receptors all come from a woman in her sixties or seventies with active or convalescent COVID-19. Each CDR3 is given with its conserved first and last residue. A D gene is named only where the DNA matches it firmly. Clone size is not always given. Where it is, it says once, few, many or a class for expanded clones.

V gene	D gene	clone size	J gene	CDR3 DNA	CDR3 protein
TRBV6-5	TRBD1	-	TRBJ2-7	TGTGCCAGCAGCCGGGGACAGGGCGCCTACGAGCAGTACTTC	CASSRGQGAYEQYF
TRBV6-2/TRBV6-3	-	-	TRBJ2-5	TGTGCCAGCAGTTACAAGGGCGGGGCCGAGACCCAGTACTTC	CASSYKGGAETQYF
TRBV29-1	TRBD2	-	TRBJ2-7	TGCAGCGCTATAGCGGGACGGGCCTACGAGCAGTACTTC	CSAIAGRAYEQYF
TRBV7-2	TRBD2	-	TRBJ2-5	TGTGCCAGCAGCTCACCGGGACTAGCGGGAGGGCAGGAGACCCAGTACTTC	CASSSPGLAGGQETQYF
TRBV27	-	-	TRBJ2-4	TGTGCCAGCAGTCCCCTGGGGAGAAACATTCAGTACTTC	CASSPLGRNIQYF
TRBV5-5	-	-	TRBJ1-6	TGTGCCAGCACCCTTGGAGGGGCGGGAAATTCACCCCTCCACTTT	CASTLGGAGNSPLHF
TRBV5-1	-	few	TRBJ1-1	TGCGCCAGCAGCGTAGGGAGTTATATGAACACTGAAGCTTTCTTT	CASSVGSYMNTEAFF
TRBV19	-	-	TRBJ2-5	TGTGCCAGTAGTATCGGAGGGAGGCTCCAAGAGACCCAGTACTTC	CASSIGGRLQETQYF
TRBV30	TRBD1	-	TRBJ1-6	TGTGCCTGCCATGGACAGGGGAGGTCCTATAATTCACCCCTCCACTTT	CACHGQGRSYNSPLHF
TRBV11-3	-	-	TRBJ2-5	TGTGCCAGCAGCCCAGGGGGGCTCCAAGAGACCCAGTACTTC	CASSPGGLQETQYF
TRBV9	TRBD2	few	TRBJ2-7	TGTGCCAGCAGCGTAGGGGCTAGCGGGGGTAATTACGAGCAGTACTTC	CASSVGASGGNYEQYF
TRBV19	-	-	TRBJ1-5	TGTGCCAGTAACGATAGGGGGGGGCAGCCCCAGCATTTT	CASNDRGGQPQHF
TRBV2	TRBD2	-	TRBJ2-3	TGTGCCAGCAGCTCCGGGACTAGGCTTACCACAGATACGCAGTATTTT	CASSSGTRLTTDTQYF
TRBV28	-	once	TRBJ1-5	TGTGCCAGCAGTTTAGTGAGTCATAATCAGCCCCAGCATTTT	CASSLVSHNQPQHF
TRBV9	TRBD1	-	TRBJ2-1	TGTGCCAGCAGCCCCAGGGGGCCCTACAATGAGCAGTTCTTC	CASSPRGPYNEQFF
TRBV2	TRBD1	-	TRBJ2-1	TGTGCCAGCAGACCGGACAGGGGCTACAATGAGCAGTTCTTC	CASRPDRGYNEQFF
TRBV6-6	TRBD1	-	TRBJ1-2	TGTGCCAGCAGTTACCTACCGGGACAGGGAAACTATGGCTACACCTTC	CASSYLPGQGNYGYTF
TRBV5-5	TRBD2	-	TRBJ2-7	TGTGCCAGCAGCTTGAGCCCTAGCGGGAGGGCTCTAAACGAGCAGTACTTC	CASSLSPSGRALNEQYF
TRBV30	-	-	TRBJ1-1	TGTGCCTGGTCGCGGAGGAGAAACACTGAAGCTTTCTTT	CAWSRRRNTEAFF
TRBV6-5	-	-	TRBJ1-5	TGTGCCAGCAGCGGAAACTTACCAGGGGTTCAGCCCCAGCATTTT	CASSGNLPGVQPQHF
TRBV14	-	-	TRBJ1-1	TGTGCCAGCAGCCAGATGGGCGGAGGTTATACTGAAGCTTTCTTT	CASSQMGGGYTEAFF
TRBV6-5	-	-	TRBJ1-1	TGTGCCAGCACCTCCCTGACAGGGAACACTGAAGCTTTCTTT	CASTSLTGNTEAFF
TRBV11-2	TRBD1	-	TRBJ1-1	TGTGCCAGCTGTCGACAGGGTTACACTGAAGCTTTCTTT	CASCRQGYTEAFF
TRBV7-2	-	-	TRBJ2-1	TGTGCCAGCAGCTTAGACGGGGACAATGAGCAGTTCTTC	CASSLDGDNEQFF
TRBV6-6	TRBD1	-	TRBJ2-1	TGTGCCAGCAGGGGACAGGTGATGTTCGATGAGCAGTTCTTC	CASRGQVMFDEQFF
TRBV6-5	TRBD2	-	TRBJ2-1	TGTGCCAGCAGTTACGTCGGGCTAGCGGGGCATGAGCAGTTCTTC	CASSYVGLAGHEQFF
TRBV7-6	TRBD2	-	TRBJ2-1	TGTGCCAGCAGCTTTGCTAGCGGGAGCATCAATGAGCAGTTCTTC	CASSFASGSINEQFF
TRBV28	TRBD1	-	TRBJ1-2	TGTGCCAGCAGTTTAGTACAGGGGAACTATGGCTACACCTTC	CASSLVQGNYGYTF
TRBV6-6	-	-	TRBJ2-5	TGTGCCAGCAGACCACCAACAGGGATCGAGACCCAGTACTTC	CASRPPTGIETQYF
TRBV9	TRBD1	-	TRBJ2-7	TGTGCCAGCAGCGTAACCCCCCTGGGACAGGGAAACGAGCAGTACTTC	CASSVTPLGQGNEQYF
TRBV7-8	-	-	TRBJ1-6	TGTGCCAGCAGCCTCGGACCGCGGGCCTATAATTCACCCCTCCACTTT	CASSLGPRAYNSPLHF
TRBV19	TRBD2	-	TRBJ2-7	TGTGCCTCGAGACTAGCGGGGAGCTACGAGCAGTACTTC	CASRLAGSYEQYF
TRBV2	-	-	TRBJ1-5	TGTGCCAGCAGTGTGGGACAAGCTAGCAATCAGCCCCAGCATTTT	CASSVGQASNQPQHF
TRBV5-1	TRBD1	-	TRBJ1-2	TGCGCCAGCAGCTTGCTGACAGGGCGAGGCTACACCTTC	CASSLLTGRGYTF
TRBV7-9	-	-	TRBJ1-5	TGTGCCAGCAGCTTACAGGGCCCCAATCAGCCCCAGCATTTT	CASSLQGPNQPQHF
TRBV6-5	TRBD1	-	TRBJ2-7	TGTGCCAGCAGCCGGGACAGGGACTCCTACGAGCAGTACTTC	CASSRDRDSYEQYF
TRBV9	TRBD2	-	TRBJ2-7	TGTGCCAGCAGCGCGAACCCGTCACGGGAGGTTTGGGAGCAGTACTTC	CASSANPSREVWEQYF
TRBV19	-	-	TRBJ1-3	TGTGCCAGTAGTCCCGGGACACCCTCTGGAAACACCATATATTTT	CASSPGTPSGNTIYF
TRBV10-3	TRBD1	-	TRBJ2-5	TGTGCCATCAGACCGGGACAGGGATCGGAGACCCAGTACTTC	CAIRPGQGSETQYF
TRBV9	TRBD1	once	TRBJ1-5	TGTGCCAGCAGCGTAGAGGGACAGGGAAATCAGCCCCAGCATTTT	CASSVEGQGNQPQHF
TRBV4-1	-	-	TRBJ2-1	TGCGCCAGCAGCCCAGTCGGCGGACTTCGATACAATGAGCAGTTCTTC	CASSPVGGLRYNEQFF
TRBV2	TRBD2	-	TRBJ2-3	TGTGCCAGCAACAAGGGACTAGCGGGGGGCGGGAGCACAGATACGCAGTATTTT	CASNKGLAGGGSTDTQYF
TRBV7-2	-	once	TRBJ2-1	TGTGCCAGCAGCTTATCAACGGGAAGCTACAATGAGCAGTTCTTC	CASSLSTGSYNEQFF
TRBV6-5	TRBD2	-	TRBJ2-1	TGTGCCAGCAGTTACTCTGCCGGGAGGGCCAACAATGAGCAGTTCTTC	CASSYSAGRANNEQFF
TRBV5-4	-	few	TRBJ1-2	TGTGCCAGCAGCTCTGAGGGGGGGAGGATGGATGGCTACACCTTC	CASSSEGGRMDGYTF
TRBV15	TRBD1	-	TRBJ1-3	TGTGCCACCAGCTTAGGACAGGGCGGGAACACCATATATTTT	CATSLGQGGNTIYF
TRBV9	TRBD2	-	TRBJ2-3	TGTGCCAGCAGCGATAAGCGGGGGGCGAGCACAGATACGCAGTATTTT	CASSDKRGASTDTQYF
TRBV5-4	TRBD2	-	TRBJ2-2	TGTGCCAGCAGCCAAGGAGGGGCGGGGGCCGGGGAGCTGTTTTTT	CASSQGGAGAGELFF
TRBV11-3	-	-	TRBJ2-2	TGTGCCAGCAGCCAGGGCGGGGAGCTGTTTTTT	CASSQGGELFF
TRBV7-3	TRBD2	-	TRBJ2-1	TGTGCCAGCAGCTCACGGCTAGCGGGTTACAATGAGCAGTTCTTC	CASSSRLAGYNEQFF
TRBV7-3	TRBD2	-	TRBJ2-1	TGTGCCAGCAGCTCCTCTAGCGGGGGTAGGAATGAGCAGTTCTTC	CASSSSSGGRNEQFF
TRBV24-1	TRBD2	-	TRBJ2-5	TGTGCCACCAGTGATTTTGGGACTAGCGGGAGTAAAGAGACCCAGTACTTC	CATSDFGTSGSKETQYF
TRBV20-1	TRBD2	-	TRBJ2-1	TGCAGTGCTAGTCTGGGACTAGCGGGAGTCGATGAGCAGTTCTTC	CSASLGLAGVDEQFF
TRBV7-2	TRBD2	-	TRBJ2-1	TGTGCCAGCAGCCTTCCGGTGACCGGGACTAGCGCCTCCTACAATGAGCAGTTCTTC	CASSLPVTGTSASYNEQFF
TRBV6-6	-	-	TRBJ2-1	TGTGCCAGCAGTAAGCTCAGCGTGAACCAAGACAATGAGCAGTTCTTC	CASSKLSVNQDNEQFF
TRBV6-5	-	-	TRBJ2-1	TGTGCCAGCAGTTACGCCGGTTATGAGCAGTTCTTC	CASSYAGYEQFF
TRBV7-2	TRBD1	-	TRBJ2-5	TGTGCCAGCAGCTTATGGACAGGGAAAGAGACCCAGTACTTC	CASSLWTGKETQYF